The 2 T cell receptor beta chains presented below share a single source sample, sequenced in a study of CD8 T cells in ankylosing spondylitis. TCRdb fed the 5' RACE reads into MiXCR, producing one record per CDR3 protein. Of 470,000 or so distinct CDR3 sequences in the sample, roughly a quarter are singletons; the top ten hold 0.89%. Their cognate antigens are unknown. Study-level findings and limits: One TCR beta motif, made up of roughly 8 highly homologous variants, appeared characteristic of ankylosing spondylitis blood.

Sequencing was carried out using blood, either unsorted or a sorted T cell fraction (not recorded which). The receptor set was obtained from a male donor with ankylosing spondylitis.

The V and J genes are TRBV5-1 and TRBJ2-1, with D possibly TRBD2 on 5 matching bases. V shed 4 bases and J shed 4 bases, with 15 bases lying between them. The germline V gene encodes CDR1 SGHRS and CDR2 YFSETQ. This CDR3 spans 15 amino acids. This chain's CDR3 is CASSPMGEGYNEQFF. CDR3 coding DNA: TGCGCCAGCAGCCCCATGGGCGAGGGTTACAATGAGCAGTTCTTC.

The chain recombines TRBV27 with TRBJ1-5; maybe TRBD1 (6 bases). This CDR3 has 18 amino acids. Trimming removed 5 bases from V and 4 bases from J, with 24 bases in between. Germline V gives CDR1 MNHEY, CDR2 SMNVEV (reference sequence). The chain's CDR3 is CASSPALGSLRGNQPQHF. CDR3 sequence (DNA): TGTGCCAGCAGTCCGGCCCTGGGCAGTTTAAGGGGGAATCAGCCCCAGCATTTT.